The 17 T cell receptor beta chains in this list originate from one sample, sequenced in a study of cytomegalovirus exposure and HLA in healthy donors. The PCR ran on 60 Vbeta and 13 Jbeta primers. Clones were sequenced by immunoSEQ multiplex PCR, and TCRdb holds only the in-frame ones, with some missing. The data show roughly 150,000 clones, about four fifths seen once. Input material: PBMCs. The receptors were sampled from a man aged 25-45 years in good health.

A single count supports this clone. In DNA, the CDR3 is TGCGCCAGCAGCCCTTGGGGTGCTAGCGGGAGGGGGAATGAGCAGTTCTTC. This translates into CASSPWGASGRGNEQFF. The chain uses TRBV5-1 and TRBJ2-1, with 12 bases that match TRBD2. CDR1 SGHRS and CDR2 YFSETQ come from the germline V gene. The CDR3 has 17 residues. With 4 bases clipped from V and 7 bases from J, the junction kept 12 bases outside the gene matches.

The CDR3 here is CASSYLGQGGSEQYF. CDR3 sequence (DNA): TGTGCCAGCAGTTACTTGGGACAGGGTGGCTCCGAGCAGTACTTC. The V gene is TRBV6-5, the J gene TRBJ2-5; the match to TRBD1 covers 9 bases. The J call may be mistaken, given a closer DNA end match to TRBJ2-7. The germline V gene has CDR1 MNHEY and CDR2 SVGAGI. The CDR3 length is 15 residues.

The chain recombines TRBV28 with TRBJ2-3; the match to TRBD2 covers 9 bases. This CDR3 spans 17 amino acids. J gave up 1 base and V 3 bases, and 8 bases lay outside the gene matches. Germline V gene data show CDR1 as MDHEN and CDR2 as SYDVKM. For the CDR3, the DNA is TGTGCCAGCAGTTTCAATGGGCTAGCGGGACGCACAGATACGCAGTATTTT. This translates into CASSFNGLAGRTDTQYF.

The count of this clone is one. The genes are TRBV29-1 and TRBJ2-3; 11 bases align to TRBD2. This CDR3 spans 17 amino acids. The trim removed 8 bases at V and 4 bases at J, leaving 17 bases unmatched. Germline assignment: CDR1 SQVTM and CDR2 ANQGSEA. For the CDR3, the DNA is TGCAGCCTCCTCGGGGCTAGCGGGAGGACCTATTCAGATACGCAGTATTTT. Amino acid sequence: CSLLGASGRTYSDTQYF.

In regard to this clone: The same CDR3 arises from other DNA sequences in this sample as well. The chain recombines TRBV7-9 with TRBJ1-1, with 8 bases aligning to TRBD1. CDR3 length: 15 amino acids. CDR1 and CDR2 from the germline V gene are SEHNR and FQNEAQ (reference sequence). V lost 5 bases, J lost 2 bases, and 7 bases stayed unmatched. This chain's CDR3 is CASSLRQGRNTEAFF. Here the CDR3 DNA reads TGTGCCAGCAGCCTTCGACAGGGGAGAAACACTGAAGCTTTCTTT.

This clone has just one count. The chain combines TRBV5-1 with TRBJ2-5, with a weak D call TRBD2 (5 bases). The CDR3 has 12 amino acids. Germline V gene sequence: CDR1 SGHRS, CDR2 YFSETQ. Trimming stripped 3 bases from V and 5 bases from J, with 8 bases between. CDR3 protein: CASSSPGETQYF. CDR3 sequence (DNA): TGCGCCAGCAGCTCGCCGGGGGAGACCCAGTACTTC.

This chain joins TRBV9 and TRBJ2-1; D is ambiguous. CDR1 is SGDLS, CDR2 YYNGEE, per germline. Trimming removed 0 bases at V and 8 bases at J, with 9 bases between. This CDR3 is built from 13 residues. The CDR3 region is CASSVVPSDEQFF. The CDR3 bases are TGTGCCAGCAGCGTAGTCCCCTCTGATGAGCAGTTCTTC.

The chain combines TRBV7-6 with TRBJ1-1; D is undetermined. This CDR3 region has 13 residues. Germline loops: CDR1 SGHVS, CDR2 FNYEAQ. V shed 4 bases and J shed 6 bases, with 12 bases lying between them. The CDR3 loop is CASSSDQASEAFF. The CDR3 DNA reads TGTGCCAGCAGCTCCGACCAGGCGTCTGAAGCTTTCTTT.

With respect to this clone: One junction end disagrees with the germline gene, perhaps due to a read error. The rearrangement joins TRBV7-9 to TRBJ2-7, with D tentatively TRBD2 (5 bases). The CDR3 sequence is 14 residues long. The germline V gene encodes CDR1 SEHNR and CDR2 FQNEAQ (reference sequence). The DNA of the CDR3 is TGTTCCAGCAGCTCCCCCCGGGGATCCTACGAGCAGTACTTC. This gives the protein CSSSSPRGSYEQYF.

The chain carries TRBV11-1 and TRBJ1-5; D is unclear. Trimming took 5 bases from V and 1 from J, leaving 6 bases between them. The germline CDR1 and CDR2 sequences are SGHAT and FQDESV (reference sequence). This CDR3 comprises 13 residues. The CDR3 sequence: CASSPESNQPQHF. The CDR3 DNA is TGTGCCAGCAGCCCTGAGAGCAATCAGCCCCAGCATTTT.

The V gene is TRBV6-5, the J gene TRBJ1-1; 8 bases agree with TRBD1. This CDR3 has 14 amino acids. V shed 0 bases and J 10 bases; nucleotides not matched to a gene: 7. Looked up from germline, CDR1 is MNHEY and CDR2 is SVGAGI. The CDR3 DNA reads TGTGCCAGCAGTTACTCGGGACAGGCCTTCGGAGCTTTCTTT. Translation: CASSYSGQAFGAFF.

The genes are TRBV7-9 and TRBJ1-1; no clear D. Germline lookup yields CDR1 SEHNR and CDR2 FQNEAQ (reference sequence). The CDR3 extends over 13 amino acids. V was clipped by 2 bases and J by 3 bases, with 7 bases between them. CDR3 in DNA: TGTGCCAGCAGCTTATCCTCGGACACTGAAGCTTTCTTT. Translation: CASSLSSDTEAFF.

The J gene is TRBJ1-2, the V gene TRBV6-1; TRBD1 matches 11 bases. The CDR3 is made up of 21 amino acids. With V trimmed by 2 bases and J by 0 bases, 17 bases remained unmatched. Germline V lookup: CDR1 MNHNS, CDR2 SASEGT. CDR3 in DNA: TGTGCCAGCAGTGAACCCTCACCGTACCGGGACAGGGGGTCATCTAACTATGGCTACACCTTC. Translation gives CASSEPSPYRDRGSSNYGYTF.

CDR3 DNA: TGTGCCAGCAGCGTAGGCCCCGGGACAGGGGAGTTGAATGAGCAGTTCTTC. This encodes CASSVGPGTGELNEQFF. The chain employs TRBV9 and TRBJ2-1, with 10 bases lining up with TRBD1. Per germline, CDR1 SGDLS and CDR2 YYNGEE. The CDR3 runs 17 residues. The J segment lost 7 bases and the V segment lost 0 bases, leaving 10 bases of the junction unmatched.

The sample holds one count of this clone. J is TRBJ2-2 and V is TRBV11-3, with 7 bases identical to TRBD2. The V and J ends lost 3 bases and 6 bases, in that order; junction bases with no gene match: 4. Germline CDR1 is SGHNT and CDR2 is YENEEA. CDR3 length: 14 residues. CDR3 nucleotide sequence: TGTGCCAGCAGCTTGAGGGAGGGAGCCGGGGAGCTGTTTTTT. It encodes CASSLREGAGELFF.

The rearrangement links TRBV7-3 to TRBJ2-1; 10 bases agree with TRBD1. From germline, CDR1 is SGHTA and CDR2 FQGTGA. The J segment lost 13 bases and the V segment lost 5 bases, leaving 5 bases of the junction unmatched. CDR3 size: 12 residues. The CDR3 protein is CASSPGTGVQFF. The CDR3 DNA reads TGTGCCAGCAGCCCGGGGACAGGGGTACAGTTCTTC.

The J gene is TRBJ2-3, the V gene TRBV5-4; D perhaps matches TRBD1 (7 bases). The germline V gene has CDR1 SGHNT and CDR2 YYREEE (reference sequence). There are 14 residues in the CDR3. Trimming took off 6 bases at V and 0 bases at J, with 11 bases between the two ends. The DNA for the CDR3 is TGTGCCAGCACCAGGGGGGCTAGCACAGATACGCAGTATTTT. It encodes CASTRGASTDTQYF.